These 24 T cell receptor beta chains share one sample of origin, sequenced in a study of CD8+CD57+ T cells in acquired aplastic anemia. The template for TCR beta VDJ and CDR3 sequence profiling was genomic DNA. Using its own MiXCR run on the reads, TCRdb lists one record per CDR3 protein. Of 450,000 to 600,000 distinct CDR3 sequences in the sample, 25% to 40% were seen once. All patients picked for sequencing had shown, by flow cytometry, an expansion of CD8+CD57+ cells. The sample was sorted CD4+, CD8+, or CD8+CD57+ T cells (not recorded which) from PBMCs. These receptor sequences come from a human donor with aplastic anemia.

This clonotype occurred many times. The gene calls are TRBV19 and TRBJ2-7, with 10 bases fitting TRBD1. The CDR3 extends over 17 amino acids. Germline-derived CDR1 and CDR2 are LNHDA and SQIVND (reference sequence). The ends lost 5 bases at V and 6 bases at J; junction bases unmatched: 16. The DNA for the CDR3 is TGTGCCAGTAGTGCACGCATTTGGGCGGACAGGGGGTCCGAGCAGTACTTC. Translating gives CASSARIWADRGSEQYF.

This clonotype was found a few times. J is TRBJ2-1 and V is TRBV7-9; perhaps TRBD2 as D (6 bases). Germline V gene sequence: CDR1 SEHNR, CDR2 FQNEAQ (reference sequence). The CDR3 contains 15 residues. Trimming left V 5 bases short and J 3 bases short, with 14 bases between. The DNA for the CDR3 is TGTGCCAGCAGCGCCCAGATGGGGGGCTACAATGAGCAGTTCTTC. The encoded protein is CASSAQMGGYNEQFF.

This clonotype was observed many times. The rearrangement uses TRBV2 and TRBJ2-7, with 9 bases identical to TRBD1. Looked up from germline, CDR1 is SNHLY and CDR2 is FYNNEI. The V and J ends lost 6 bases and 1 base, in that order; junction bases with no gene match: 7. The CDR3 runs 15 residues. The CDR3 is CASRRDRDGSYEQYF. Written as DNA, the CDR3 is TGTGCCAGCAGGAGGGACAGGGACGGTTCCTACGAGCAGTACTTC.

This chain uses TRBV6-1 with TRBJ2-5; 8 bases line up with TRBD2. CDR1 is MNHNS and CDR2 is SASEGT in the germline V gene. The CDR3 totals 15 residues. The V segment lost 7 bases and the J segment 5 bases; nucleotides outside the gene matches: 12. CDR3 DNA sequence: TGTGCCAGCAAGTTCGGAGCGGGAGTGGAGGAGACCCAGTACTTC. Its translation: CASKFGAGVEETQYF.

CDR3 in DNA: TGTGCCAGCAGCCTTGGACTCAGCTTCTCTGGAAACACCATATATTTT. Translating gives CASSLGLSFSGNTIYF. The V call is TRBV6-1, the J call TRBJ1-3, with unresolved D. The CDR3 is made up of 16 amino acids. Trimming took 6 bases from V and 0 from J, leaving 15 bases between them. The germline V gene encodes CDR1 MNHNS and CDR2 SASEGT.

The table lists this clonotype with many counts. This rearrangement joins TRBV15 to TRBJ1-1; 7 nucleotides line up with TRBD1. Trimming at V came to 3 bases and at J to 4 bases, leaving 11 bases not matched to a gene. The CDR3 is made up of 16 amino acids. CDR1 and CDR2 (germline): LNHNV, YYDKDF (reference sequence). CDR3 sequence reads: CATSRTLGQGGTEAFF. In DNA form, the CDR3 reads TGTGCCACCAGCAGGACTCTGGGGCAGGGGGGCACTGAAGCTTTCTTT.

This chain joins TRBV7-2 and TRBJ2-1, with TRBD1 as a possible D gene (5 bases). The CDR3 is 16 residues long. Germline V gene sequence: CDR1 SGHTA, CDR2 FQGNSA. The ends were cut back, 0 bases at V and 4 bases at J, with 13 bases in the middle. This CDR3 reads CASSLAWGHQYNEQFF. CDR3 DNA: TGTGCCAGCAGCTTAGCGTGGGGCCACCAGTACAATGAGCAGTTCTTC.

The V call is TRBV9, the J call TRBJ1-1; no firm D call. Germline assignment: CDR1 SGDLS and CDR2 YYNGEE. V gave up 3 bases and J gave up 1 base, with 7 bases separating them. The CDR3 is 13 amino acids. The CDR3 is CASSARSNTEAFF. DNA of the CDR3: TGTGCCAGCAGCGCCAGGTCGAACACTGAAGCTTTCTTT.

The gene calls are TRBV10-1 and TRBJ2-7; D might be TRBD2 (5 bases). Trimming stripped 2 bases from V and 0 bases from J, with 11 bases between. Germline V gene data show CDR1 as WNHNN and CDR2 as SYGVQD (reference sequence). The CDR3 length is 15 residues. The CDR3 reads CASSERRVSSYEQYV. The CDR3 coding sequence is TGCGCCAGCAGTGAGCGGCGGGTGAGCTCCTACGAGCAGTACGTC.

This chain joins TRBV6-1 and TRBJ2-5; 11 bases are a match to TRBD2. The CDR3 covers 15 residues. The V segment lost 10 bases and the J segment 2 bases; nucleotides outside the gene matches: 9. Germline CDR1 is MNHNS and CDR2 is SASEGT. CDR3 coding DNA: TGTGCCACTCAGCCGGGACTAGCGGCGCAAGAGACCCAGTACTTC. Protein: CATQPGLAAQETQYF.

Ten or more counts support this clonotype. The rearrangement joins TRBV12-3 or TRBV12-4 to TRBJ1-2, with a possible D match to TRBD1 (5 bases). The CDR3 runs 13 residues. Trimming shortened V by 3 bases and J by 4 bases, and 9 bases separated the two germline ends. The CDR3 sequence: CASSLGRVYGYTF. For the CDR3, the DNA is TGTGCCAGCAGTTTGGGGCGGGTCTATGGCTACACCTTC.

This clonotype has only one observation. One junction end disagrees with the germline gene, perhaps due to a read error. The J gene is TRBJ2-7, the V gene TRBV7-2; TRBD2 agrees at 8 bases. Germline CDR1 and CDR2: SGHTA and FQGNSA. The CDR3 has 18 residues. As DNA, the CDR3 is TGTGTCAGCAGCTTAGCTCCACTCAACCCTAGCGGGCCCTACGAGCAGTACTTC. Translated: CVSSLAPLNPSGPYEQYF.

The chain couples TRBV6-4 to TRBJ2-3; D unresolved. Between the trimmed V and J ends, which lost 5 bases and 0 bases, there was a span of 9 bases. This CDR3 is built from 14 residues. Germline lookup yields CDR1 MRHNA and CDR2 SNTAGT. CDR3 nucleotides: TGTGCCAGCAGTTCGAGTACCAGCACAGATACGCAGTATTTT. Its translation is CASSSSTSTDTQYF.

This clonotype was observed a handful of times. This chain connects TRBV20-1 to TRBJ2-7; the match to TRBD2 covers 13 bases. J was trimmed by 4 bases and V by 6 bases; bases with no gene match: 12. This CDR3 region has 16 residues. CDR1 is DFQATT, CDR2 SNEGSKA, per germline (reference sequence). CDR3: CSAVDPRTSGGYEQYF. The CDR3 bases are TGCAGTGCGGTTGACCCACGGACTAGCGGGGGTTACGAGCAGTACTTC.

Comments on this clonotype: One base away lies a much larger clone, so this may be a sequencing read error. V gene TRBV7-8 combines with J gene TRBJ2-7; maybe TRBD2 (6 bases). Germline CDR1 SGHVS, CDR2 FQNEAQ. V was cut by 9 bases and J by 4 bases, with 13 bases left in between. The CDR3 consists of 12 residues. DNA for the CDR3: TGTGCCAGTAGTATGGGGAGGTACGAGCAGTACTTC. Translated: CASSMGRYEQYF.

This clonotype has a handful of counts. This rearrangement joins TRBV7-6 to TRBJ2-1; 10 nucleotides agree with TRBD2. The CDR3 totals 15 residues. The germline V gene has CDR1 SGHVS and CDR2 FNYEAQ. V lost 1 base, J lost 4 bases, and 1 base stayed unmatched. CDR3: CASSLGSGGYNEQFF. The DNA of the CDR3 is TGTGCCAGCAGCTTAGGTAGCGGGGGGTACAATGAGCAGTTCTTC.

This clonotype was seen ten or more times. This sequence joins TRBV14 and TRBJ2-5; D ambiguous. Germline lookup yields CDR1 SGHDN and CDR2 FVKESK. V was cut by 0 bases and J by 0 bases, with 2 bases left in between. The CDR3 has 13 amino acids. CDR3 sequence: CASSQENQETQYF. The CDR3 DNA is TGTGCCAGCAGCCAAGAAAACCAAGAGACCCAGTACTTC.

This clonotype came up a few times. This chain uses TRBV11-1 with TRBJ2-1; 9 bases are shared with TRBD2. The germline V gene has CDR1 SGHAT and CDR2 FQDESV (reference sequence). CDR3 length: 19 residues. Trimming took 5 bases from V and 0 from J; bases not matched to a gene: 14. This CDR3 reads CASSLTPLAGPSSYNEQFF. CDR3 sequence (DNA): TGTGCCAGCAGCCTTACCCCCCTAGCGGGGCCGAGCTCCTACAATGAGCAGTTCTTC.

The chain links TRBV5-5 to TRBJ2-6; no clear D. The germline V gene encodes CDR1 SGHKS and CDR2 YYEKEE (reference sequence). The CDR3 spans 15 residues. V was clipped by 0 bases and J by 2 bases, with 6 bases between them. Here the CDR3 DNA reads TGTGCCAGCAGCTTGGCCGTGGCTGGGGCCAACGTCCTGACTTTC. Its translation: CASSLAVAGANVLTF.

This clonotype appeared many times. The J gene is TRBJ1-5, the V gene TRBV29-1; weak D call: TRBD1 (6 bases). Germline CDR1 and CDR2: SQVTM and ANQGSEA. Trimming removed 8 bases at V and 3 bases at J, with 14 bases between. The CDR3 spans 13 residues. CDR3 in DNA: TGCAGCATTTCGACAGGATACAATCAGCCCCAGCATTTT. Translating it yields CSISTGYNQPQHF.

In this sample, this clonotype turned up many times. This chain joins TRBV2 and TRBJ2-5; 13 bases are shared with TRBD2. CDR1 SNHLY and CDR2 FYNNEI come from the germline V gene. The CDR3 has 16 amino acids. J gave up 1 base and V 4 bases, and 3 bases lay outside the gene matches. CDR3 loop: CASSGTSGGPQETQYF. The CDR3 nucleotides are TGTGCCAGCAGTGGGACTAGCGGGGGCCCCCAAGAGACCCAGTACTTC. The full variable domain, with the rest looked up from reference TRBV2 and TRBJ2-5, is EPEVTQTPSHQVTQMGQEVILRCVPISNHLYFYWYRQILGQKVEFLVSFYNNEISEKSEIFDDQFSVERPDGSNFTLKIRSTKLEDSAMYFCASSGTSGGPQETQYFGPGTRLLVL.

This clonotype was observed a few times. The chain links TRBV2 to TRBJ2-7, with TRBD2 matching 8 bases. Germline CDR1 and CDR2: SNHLY and FYNNEI. Germline trimming cut 6 bases from V and 0 bases from J; bases unmatched to any gene: 7. CDR3 length: 15 residues. CDR3: CASRYSGDISYEQYF. CDR3 DNA: TGTGCCAGCAGATATAGCGGGGACATCTCCTACGAGCAGTACTTC.

CDR3 residues: CSAGTGDSYEQYF. The CDR3 DNA reads TGCAGCGCCGGGACAGGTGATAGTTACGAGCAGTACTTC. J is TRBJ2-7 and V is TRBV29-1; 8 bases line up with TRBD1. The CDR3 length is 13 residues. Germline V lookup: CDR1 SQVTM, CDR2 ANQGSEA. J gave up 4 bases and V 7 bases, and 9 bases lay outside the gene matches.

This clonotype was seen many times. The rearrangement uses TRBV12-3 or TRBV12-4 and TRBJ1-5; no definite D call. The CDR3 runs 12 residues. With 6 bases removed from V and 15 bases from J, the gap between germline ends came to 18 bases. DNA of the CDR3: TGTGCCAGCAGCTCCTCGGCGTCCGACTGGCATTTT. Translating it yields CASSSSASDWHF.